The sequence of this TCR beta chain was determined in a study of T cells after yellow fever vaccination. V was trimmed by 4 bases and J by 1 base, leaving 10 bases between them. The CDR3 contains 14 residues. The V gene's germline CDR1 is LGHDT and CDR2 YNNKEL (reference sequence). Worth noting for this clonotype: Its antigen is not identified.

Study-level results: It was the secondary response that reached its peak faster, day 5 versus 15, but it was weaker.

UMIs were added to TCR cDNA along with a universal primer site when it was made by 5'RACE template switching. A single record per CDR3 protein comes from TCRdb applying MiXCR to the 5' RACE reads. This sample carries 500,000 to 650,000 distinct CDR3 sequences, roughly a sixth of them seen once, and the ten largest clones take approximately 15%. This receptor was taken from a man younger than 35 who received the YFV17D yellow fever vaccine. Sequencing was performed on PBMCs, taken less than 6 days after the first yellow fever vaccination. This chain joins TRBV3-1 and TRBJ1-1, with a tentative D call TRBD1 (6 bases). The CDR3 coding sequence is TGTGCCAGCAGCCTAGGGGGGACGAACACTGAAGCTTTCTTT. It yields the protein CASSLGGTNTEAFF.